This T cell receptor (beta chain) was found in a study of cytomegalovirus exposure and HLA in healthy donors. Comment on this clone: Its target is not known.

Study findings and constraints: As a later analysis showed, a missense DCLRE1C variant was linked to trimming of TCR beta V- and J-genes. In a later analysis, productive TCRs from donors in an Asian-associated ancestry cluster reportedly carried fewer N-insertions than the cohort mean. An analysis done earlier found most TCR beta V segments productive about 87% or about 30% of the time.

PCR was performed using 60 Vbeta and 13 Jbeta primers. Here immunoSEQ multiplex PCR was the method, and the copy in TCRdb shows in-frame clones only, minus some. The data hold under 200,000 clones, with approximately 84% observed a single time. The sample was PBMCs. This TCR was recovered from a woman aged 45 to 65 in good health and CMV-seropositive.

The CDR3 DNA is TGCGCCAGCAGCTTGGAGGACAGGGCGAGATGGCAGTACTTC. This gives the protein CASSLEDRARWQYF. The chain has TRBV5-1 and TRBJ2-7, with 8 bases fitting TRBD1. Trimming took 0 bases from V and 9 from J; bases not matched to a gene: 8. The CDR3 covers 14 residues. Germline V lookup: CDR1 SGHRS, CDR2 YFSETQ.